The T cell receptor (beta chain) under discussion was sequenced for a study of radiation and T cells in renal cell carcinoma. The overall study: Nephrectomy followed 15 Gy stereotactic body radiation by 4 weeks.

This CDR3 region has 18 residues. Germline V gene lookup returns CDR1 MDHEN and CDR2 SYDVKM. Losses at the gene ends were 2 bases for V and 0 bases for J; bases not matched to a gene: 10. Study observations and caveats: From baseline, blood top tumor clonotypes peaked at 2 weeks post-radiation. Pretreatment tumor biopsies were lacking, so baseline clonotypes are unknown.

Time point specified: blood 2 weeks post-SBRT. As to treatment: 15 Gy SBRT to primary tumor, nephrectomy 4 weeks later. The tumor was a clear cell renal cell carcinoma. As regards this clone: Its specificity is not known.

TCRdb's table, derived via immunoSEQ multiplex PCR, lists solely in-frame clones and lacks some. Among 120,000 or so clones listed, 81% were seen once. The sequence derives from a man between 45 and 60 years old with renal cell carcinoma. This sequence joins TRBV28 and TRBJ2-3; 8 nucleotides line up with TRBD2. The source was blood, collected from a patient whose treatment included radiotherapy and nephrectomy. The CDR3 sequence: CASSLPNLAGSSTDTQYF. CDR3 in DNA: TGTGCCAGCAGTTTACCGAATTTAGCGGGATCTAGCACAGATACGCAGTATTTT.